Shown below are 9 T cell receptor beta chains from a single sample sequenced in a study of T cells in Graves' hyperthyroidism and ophthalmopathy. RNA transcripts served as the template for amplifying TCR beta CDR3 regions. First-round RT-PCR of the TCR CDR3 relied on the HTBI primer set. TCRdb independently ran MiXCR on the multiplex PCR reads; one entry per CDR3 protein. The sample yields approximately 320,000 distinct CDR3 sequences, approximately 17% seen once. The sample taken for sequencing was blood. These receptors originate from a man younger than 40 with Graves' hyperthyroidism.

The rearrangement uses TRBV11-2 and TRBJ2-4; weak D call: TRBD1 (6 bases). CDR1 SGHAT and CDR2 FQNNGV come from the germline V gene. CDR3 length: 16 amino acids. V was trimmed by 4 bases and J by 0 bases, leaving 13 bases between them. CDR3 coding DNA: TGTGCCAGCAGCTCCTGGACAGTTCTAGCCAAAAACATTCAGTACTTC. Protein: CASSSWTVLAKNIQYF.

This clonotype was detected only a few times. The rearrangement uses TRBV7-6 and TRBJ2-2; D gene ambiguous. The V end lost 1 base, the J end lost 6 bases, and 12 bases lay between the germline ends. Germline CDR1 reads SGHVS; CDR2 reads FNYEAQ. The CDR3 spans 15 residues. The CDR3 here is CASSLVRQYAGELFF. The CDR3 DNA follows: TGTGCCAGCAGCTTAGTTCGGCAGTACGCCGGGGAGCTGTTTTTT. Supplemented by reference TRBV7-6 and TRBJ2-2, the full variable domain reads GAGVSQSPRYKVTKRGQDVALRCDPISGHVSLYWYRQALGQGPEFLTYFNYEAQQDKSGLPNDRFSAERPEGSISTLTIQRTEQRDSAMYRCASSLVRQYAGELFFGEGSRLTVL.

The sample holds a few counts of this clonotype. The V and J genes are TRBV7-9 and TRBJ2-5; the D gene is possibly TRBD1 (6 bases). The length of the CDR3 is 14 residues. Trimming left V 5 bases short and J 3 bases short, with 13 bases between. Germline values: CDR1 SEHNR, CDR2 FQNEAQ (reference sequence). CDR3 loop: CASSPTGMEETQYF. The CDR3 DNA follows: TGTGCCAGCAGCCCAACAGGGATGGAAGAGACCCAGTACTTC.

This clonotype has more than one count but fewer than ten. The V and J genes are TRBV28 and TRBJ1-4; D not certain. V was trimmed by 3 bases and J by 0 bases, leaving 14 bases between them. Germline CDR1 MDHEN, CDR2 SYDVKM. The CDR3 has 17 amino acids. The CDR3 here is CASSLPLIVATNEKLFF. As DNA, the CDR3 is TGTGCCAGCAGTTTGCCCCTGATAGTTGCAACTAATGAAAAACTGTTTTTT.

As DNA, the CDR3 is TGTGCCAGCAGCTTAGGTCCAGGAGAGTACGAGCAGTACTTC. It yields the protein CASSLGPGEYEQYF. The genes are TRBV7-2 and TRBJ2-7; no clear D. This CDR3 is built from 14 residues. Trimming cost V 1 base and J 4 bases, with 11 bases left between them. Looked up from germline, CDR1 is SGHTA and CDR2 is FQGNSA.

The chain carries TRBV24-1 and TRBJ2-3; no clear D gene. The CDR3 has 14 residues. Germline-derived CDR1 and CDR2 are KGHDR and SFDVKD. V was clipped by 6 bases and J by 2 bases, with 11 bases between them. In nucleotides, the CDR3 is TGTGCCACCAGTCCCCCAGAAAACACAGATACGCAGTATTTT. It codes for CATSPPENTDTQYF.

This clonotype was counted many times. This chain links TRBV7-9 with TRBJ2-5; no clear D. V lost 5 bases and J 0 bases, leaving 10 bases between the germline ends. CDR1 is SEHNR and CDR2 is FQNEAQ in the germline V gene (reference sequence). The CDR3 is 14 amino acids. The DNA of the CDR3 is TGTGCCAGCAGCCCAATTAGCAACCAAGAGACCCAGTACTTC. Translation gives CASSPISNQETQYF.

This clonotype occurred many times. An end of the junction differs from the germline gene, which may be a read error. The chain has TRBV7-7 and TRBJ2-5; 11 bases are shared with TRBD2. The CDR3 is 15 residues long. CDR1 and CDR2 from the germline V gene are SSHAT and FNYEAQ (reference sequence). CDR3 coding DNA: TGTGCTAGCAGCGATAGCGGGAGGGCCGGGGAGACCCAGTACTTC. It is translated as CASSDSGRAGETQYF.

This clonotype came up many times. The DNA for the CDR3 is TGCGCCAGCAGCTTAGAGGGGAGGGAGGAGACCCAGTACTTC. Amino acids: CASSLEGREETQYF. This sequence joins TRBV5-1 and TRBJ2-5; 7 bases fit TRBD2. With 2 bases clipped from V and 5 bases from J, the junction kept 6 bases outside the gene matches. The CDR3 has 14 amino acids. From germline, CDR1 is SGHRS and CDR2 YFSETQ.